This TCR beta chain appears in the sequencing data of a study of blood T cell repertoires in COVID-19. Overall study: The United States, Italy and Spain provided the acute and convalescent COVID-19 samples.

This clone was counted between two and nine times. This CDR3 spans 11 amino acids. Trimming took off 1 base at V and 8 bases at J, with 5 bases between the two ends. Germline V CDR1 and CDR2: MGHRA, YSYEKL. The table came from immunoSEQ multiplex PCR; TCRdb's copy has only in-frame clones and leaves some out. The data hold fewer than 400,000 clones, with roughly 85% observed a single time. The sample comprised peripheral blood. This chain links TRBV4-1 with TRBJ1-1; D gene unclear. This sequence was found in a woman between 18 and 30 years old with acute or convalescent COVID-19. In nucleotides, the CDR3 is TGCGCCAGCAGCCAAGCAACAGAAGCTTTCTTT. As protein: CASSQATEAFF.